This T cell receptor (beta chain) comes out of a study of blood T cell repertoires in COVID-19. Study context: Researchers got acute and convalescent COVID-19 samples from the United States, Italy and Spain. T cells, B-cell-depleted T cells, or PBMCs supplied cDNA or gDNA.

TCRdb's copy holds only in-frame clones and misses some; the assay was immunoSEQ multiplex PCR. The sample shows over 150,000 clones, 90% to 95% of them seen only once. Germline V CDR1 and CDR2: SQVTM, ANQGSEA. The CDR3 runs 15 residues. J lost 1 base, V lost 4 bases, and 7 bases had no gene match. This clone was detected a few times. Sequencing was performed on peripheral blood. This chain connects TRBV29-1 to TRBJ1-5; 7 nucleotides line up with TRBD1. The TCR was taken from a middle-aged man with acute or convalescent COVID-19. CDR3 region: CSVVLQGDSNQPQHF. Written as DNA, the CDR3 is TGCAGCGTTGTACTCCAGGGGGACAGCAATCAGCCCCAGCATTTT.